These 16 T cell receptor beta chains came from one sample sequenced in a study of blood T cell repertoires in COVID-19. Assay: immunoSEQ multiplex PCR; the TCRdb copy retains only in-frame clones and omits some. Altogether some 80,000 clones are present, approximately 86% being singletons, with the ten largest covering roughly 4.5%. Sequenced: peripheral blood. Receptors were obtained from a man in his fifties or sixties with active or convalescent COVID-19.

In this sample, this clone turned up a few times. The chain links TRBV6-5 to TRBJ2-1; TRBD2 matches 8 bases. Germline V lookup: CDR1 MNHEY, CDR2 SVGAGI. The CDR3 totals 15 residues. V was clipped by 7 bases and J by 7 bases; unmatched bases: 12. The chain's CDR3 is CASTNRGGVRNEQFF. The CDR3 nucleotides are TGTGCCAGCACAAACCGGGGGGGTGTGCGGAATGAGCAGTTCTTC.

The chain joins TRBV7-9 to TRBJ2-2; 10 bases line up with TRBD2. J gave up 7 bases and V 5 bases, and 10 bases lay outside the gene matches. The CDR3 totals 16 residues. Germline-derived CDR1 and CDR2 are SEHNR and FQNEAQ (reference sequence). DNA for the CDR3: TGTGCCAGCAGCCCTAGGAGCGGGGGGGCCGGCGGGGAGCTGTTTTTT. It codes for CASSPRSGGAGGELFF.

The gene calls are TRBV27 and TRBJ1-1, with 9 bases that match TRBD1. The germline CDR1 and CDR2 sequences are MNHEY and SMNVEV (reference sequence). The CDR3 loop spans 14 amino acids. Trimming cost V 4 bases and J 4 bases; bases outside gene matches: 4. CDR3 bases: TGTGCCAGCAGTTCGTCACAGGGGGCCACTGAAGCTTTCTTT. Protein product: CASSSSQGATEAFF.

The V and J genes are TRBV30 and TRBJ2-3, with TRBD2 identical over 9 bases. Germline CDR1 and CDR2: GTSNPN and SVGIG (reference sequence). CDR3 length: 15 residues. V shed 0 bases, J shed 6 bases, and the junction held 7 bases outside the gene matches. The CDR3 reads CAWSVFSGGKDTQYF. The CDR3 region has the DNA TGTGCCTGGAGTGTTTTTAGCGGGGGCAAGGATACGCAGTATTTT.

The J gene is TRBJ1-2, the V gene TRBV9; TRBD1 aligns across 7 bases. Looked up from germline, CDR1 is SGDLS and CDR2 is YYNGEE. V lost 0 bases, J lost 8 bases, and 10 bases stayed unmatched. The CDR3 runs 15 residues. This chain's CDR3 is CASSVATTGEGGYTF. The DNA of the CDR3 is TGTGCCAGCAGCGTAGCTACAACAGGGGAAGGCGGCTACACCTTC.

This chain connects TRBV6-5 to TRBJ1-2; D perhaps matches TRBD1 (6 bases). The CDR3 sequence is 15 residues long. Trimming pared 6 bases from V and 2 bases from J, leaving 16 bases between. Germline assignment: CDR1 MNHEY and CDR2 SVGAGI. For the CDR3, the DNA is TGTGCCAGCAGCGTTACCGGACAGACCAACTATGGCTACACCTTC. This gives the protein CASSVTGQTNYGYTF.

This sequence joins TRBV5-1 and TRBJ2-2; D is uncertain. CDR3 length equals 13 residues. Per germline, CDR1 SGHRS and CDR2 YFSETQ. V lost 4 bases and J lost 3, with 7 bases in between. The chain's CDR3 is CASSRGDTGELFF. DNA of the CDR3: TGCGCCAGCAGCCGAGGAGACACCGGGGAGCTGTTTTTT.

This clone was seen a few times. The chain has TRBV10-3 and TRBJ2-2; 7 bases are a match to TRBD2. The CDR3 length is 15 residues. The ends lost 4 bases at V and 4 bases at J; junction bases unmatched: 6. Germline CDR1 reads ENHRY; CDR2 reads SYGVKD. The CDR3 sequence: CAISAGAGSTGELFF. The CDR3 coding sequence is TGTGCCATCAGTGCGGGAGCGGGAAGCACCGGGGAGCTGTTTTTT.

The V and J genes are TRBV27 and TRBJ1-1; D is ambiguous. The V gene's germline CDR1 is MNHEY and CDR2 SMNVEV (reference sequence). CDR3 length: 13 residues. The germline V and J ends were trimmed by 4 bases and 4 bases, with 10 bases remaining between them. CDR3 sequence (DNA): TGTGCCAGCAGTTCTACAGTTGGCACTGAAGCTTTCTTT. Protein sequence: CASSSTVGTEAFF.

The CDR3 region is CATSSDDGKGLDTQYF. The CDR3 DNA sequence: TGTGCCACCAGCAGTGACGACGGAAAGGGGTTAGATACGCAGTATTTT. This chain links TRBV15 with TRBJ2-3, with D perhaps matching TRBD1 (5 bases). This CDR3 has 16 amino acids. Trimming took 3 bases from V and 5 from J, leaving 18 bases between them. CDR1 is LNHNV and CDR2 is YYDKDF in the germline V gene (reference sequence).

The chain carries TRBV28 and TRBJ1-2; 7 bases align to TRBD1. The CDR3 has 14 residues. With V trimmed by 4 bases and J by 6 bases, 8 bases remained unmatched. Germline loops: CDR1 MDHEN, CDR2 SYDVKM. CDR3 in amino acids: CASSSPGGIDGYTF. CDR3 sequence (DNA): TGTGCCAGCAGTTCACCAGGGGGTATTGATGGCTACACCTTC.

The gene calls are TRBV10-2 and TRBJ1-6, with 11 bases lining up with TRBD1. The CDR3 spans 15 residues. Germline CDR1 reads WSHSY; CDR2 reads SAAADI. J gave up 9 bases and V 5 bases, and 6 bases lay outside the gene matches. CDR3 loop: CASSRTGGEGSPLHF. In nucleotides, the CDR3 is TGCGCCAGCAGTCGGACAGGGGGCGAGGGTTCACCCCTCCACTTT.

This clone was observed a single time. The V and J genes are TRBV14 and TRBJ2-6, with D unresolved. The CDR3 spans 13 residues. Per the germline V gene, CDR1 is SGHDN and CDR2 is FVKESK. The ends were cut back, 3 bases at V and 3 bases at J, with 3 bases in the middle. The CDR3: CASSHYGANVLTF. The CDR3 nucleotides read TGTGCCAGCAGCCATTATGGGGCCAACGTCCTGACTTTC. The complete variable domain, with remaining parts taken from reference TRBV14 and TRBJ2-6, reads EAGVTQFPSHSVIEKGQTVTLRCDPISGHDNLYWYRRVMGKEIKFLLHFVKESKQDESGMPNNRFLAERTGGTYSTLKVQPAELEDSGVYFCASSHYGANVLTFGAGSRLTVL.

This chain's CDR3 is CASSVLGSQETQYF. In DNA form, the CDR3 reads TGCGCCAGCAGTGTATTGGGCAGCCAAGAGACCCAGTACTTC. The chain employs TRBV10-2 and TRBJ2-5; D not certain. The CDR3 consists of 14 residues. Germline V gene data show CDR1 as WSHSY and CDR2 as SAAADI. V was cut by 4 bases and J by 1 base, with 10 bases left in between.

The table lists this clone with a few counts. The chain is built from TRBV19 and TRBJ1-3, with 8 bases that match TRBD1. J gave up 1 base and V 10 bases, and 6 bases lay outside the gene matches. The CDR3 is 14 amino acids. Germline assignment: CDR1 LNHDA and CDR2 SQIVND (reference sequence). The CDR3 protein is CATGTGMSGNTIYF. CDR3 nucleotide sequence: TGTGCCACCGGGACAGGCATGTCTGGAAACACCATATATTTT.

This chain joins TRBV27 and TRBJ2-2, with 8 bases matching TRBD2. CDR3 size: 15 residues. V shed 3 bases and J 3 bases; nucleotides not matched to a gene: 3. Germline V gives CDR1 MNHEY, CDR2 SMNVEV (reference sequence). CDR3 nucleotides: TGTGCCAGCAGTTTTAACGGGGGGGACACCGGGGAGCTGTTTTTT. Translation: CASSFNGGDTGELFF.